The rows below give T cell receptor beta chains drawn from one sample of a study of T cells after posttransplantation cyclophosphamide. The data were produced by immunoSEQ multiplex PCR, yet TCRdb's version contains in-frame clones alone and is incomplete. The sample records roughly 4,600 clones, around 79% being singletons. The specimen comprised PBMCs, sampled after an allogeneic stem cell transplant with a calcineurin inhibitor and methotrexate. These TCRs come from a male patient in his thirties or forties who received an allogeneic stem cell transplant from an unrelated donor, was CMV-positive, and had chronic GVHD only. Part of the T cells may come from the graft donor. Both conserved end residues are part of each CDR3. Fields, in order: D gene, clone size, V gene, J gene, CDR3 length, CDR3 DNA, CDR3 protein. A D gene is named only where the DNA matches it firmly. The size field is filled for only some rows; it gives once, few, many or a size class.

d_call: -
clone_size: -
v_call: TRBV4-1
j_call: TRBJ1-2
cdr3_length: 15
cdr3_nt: TGCGCCAGCAGCCATGACGGACGGGGGAACTATGGCTACACCTTC
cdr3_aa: CASSHDGRGNYGYTF

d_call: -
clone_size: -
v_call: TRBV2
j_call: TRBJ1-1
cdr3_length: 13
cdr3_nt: TGTGCCAGCAGTGAATCAGTGAACACTGAAGCTTTCTTT
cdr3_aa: CASSESVNTEAFF

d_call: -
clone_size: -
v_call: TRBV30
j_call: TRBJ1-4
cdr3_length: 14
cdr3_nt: TGTGCCTGGAGCCTAAGTGGGGGCCGTGAAAAACTGTTTTTT
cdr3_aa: CAWSLSGGREKLFF

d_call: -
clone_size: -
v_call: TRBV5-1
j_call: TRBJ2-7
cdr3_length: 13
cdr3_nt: TGCGCCAGCAGCTGGGACTCTACCTACGAGCAGTACTTC
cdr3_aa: CASSWDSTYEQYF

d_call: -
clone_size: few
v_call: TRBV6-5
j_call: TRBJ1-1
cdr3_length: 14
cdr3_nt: TGTGCCAGCACATCCTTCTGGCAGAACACTGAAGCTTTCTTT
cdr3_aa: CASTSFWQNTEAFF

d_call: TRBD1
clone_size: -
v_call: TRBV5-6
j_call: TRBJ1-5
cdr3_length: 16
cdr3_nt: TGTGCCAGCAGCTTGATGGACAGGGGAAGCAATCAGCCCCAGCATTTT
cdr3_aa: CASSLMDRGSNQPQHF

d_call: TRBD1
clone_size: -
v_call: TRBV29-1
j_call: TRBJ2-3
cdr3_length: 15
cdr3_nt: TGCAGCGTCTTATCGACAGGGGGCAACACAGATACGCAGTATTTT
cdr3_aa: CSVLSTGGNTDTQYF

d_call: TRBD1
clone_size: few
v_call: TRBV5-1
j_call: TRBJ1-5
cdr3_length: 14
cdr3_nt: TGCGCCAGCAGCTTCCGGGACAGCGTCGGAAGCCAGCATTTT
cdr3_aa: CASSFRDSVGSQHF

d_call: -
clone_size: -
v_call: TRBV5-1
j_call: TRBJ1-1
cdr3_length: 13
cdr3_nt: TGCGCCAGCAGCCCTATAGCGCGCACTGAAGCTTTCTTT
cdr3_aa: CASSPIARTEAFF

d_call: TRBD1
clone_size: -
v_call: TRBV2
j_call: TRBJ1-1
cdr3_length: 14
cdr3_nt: TGTGCCAGCAGACGACAGGGGTCGGACACTGAAGCTTTCTTT
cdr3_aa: CASRRQGSDTEAFF

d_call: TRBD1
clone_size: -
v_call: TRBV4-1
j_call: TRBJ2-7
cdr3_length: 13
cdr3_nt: TGCGCCAGCAGGTCCGGGACAGATCGCCAGCAGTACTTC
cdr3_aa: CASRSGTDRQQYF

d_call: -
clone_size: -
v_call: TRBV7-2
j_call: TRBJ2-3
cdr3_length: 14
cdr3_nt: TGTGCCAGCAGCTTAGCATCCCGGGTGGATACGCAGTATTTT
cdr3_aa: CASSLASRVDTQYF

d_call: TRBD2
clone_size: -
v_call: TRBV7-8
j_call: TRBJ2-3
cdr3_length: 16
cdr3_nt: TGTGCCAGCAGCTTAGAGATAGGACTAGCTGGAGATACGCAGTATTTT
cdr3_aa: CASSLEIGLAGDTQYF

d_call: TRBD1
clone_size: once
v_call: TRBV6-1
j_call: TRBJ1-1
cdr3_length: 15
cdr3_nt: TGTGCCAGCAGGGACAGGGGTAAGTTGAACACTGAAGCTTTCTTT
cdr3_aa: CASRDRGKLNTEAFF

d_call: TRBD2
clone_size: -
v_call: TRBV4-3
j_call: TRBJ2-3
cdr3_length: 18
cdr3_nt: TGCGCCAGCAGCCAAGAAGGGCTAGCGGGGGGGCCGACAGATACGCAGTATTTT
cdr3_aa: CASSQEGLAGGPTDTQYF

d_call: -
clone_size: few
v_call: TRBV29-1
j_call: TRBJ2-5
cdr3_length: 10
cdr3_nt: TGCAGCGCCCTATGGGAGACCCAGTACTTC
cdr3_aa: CSALWETQYF

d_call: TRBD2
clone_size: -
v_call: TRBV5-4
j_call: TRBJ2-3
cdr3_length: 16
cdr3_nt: TGTGCCAGCAGCCCCGGGACTAGCGGGAGTGGAGATACGCAGTATTTT
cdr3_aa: CASSPGTSGSGDTQYF

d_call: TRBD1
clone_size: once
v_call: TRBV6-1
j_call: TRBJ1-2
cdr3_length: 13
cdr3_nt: TGTGCCAGCAGCGCCGGGACAGGGGTAGGCTACACCTTC
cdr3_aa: CASSAGTGVGYTF

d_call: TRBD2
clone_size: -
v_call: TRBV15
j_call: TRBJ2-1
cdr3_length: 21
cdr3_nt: TGTGCCACCAGCAGAGATCCTAGGACTAGCGGGGCCCCAAGCTCCTACAATGAGCAGTTCTTC
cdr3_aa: CATSRDPRTSGAPSSYNEQFF

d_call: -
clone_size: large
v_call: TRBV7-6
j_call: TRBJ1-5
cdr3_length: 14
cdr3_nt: TGTGCCAGCAGCCTGAACACGCTTAGCCAGCCCCAGCATTTT
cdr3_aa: CASSLNTLSQPQHF

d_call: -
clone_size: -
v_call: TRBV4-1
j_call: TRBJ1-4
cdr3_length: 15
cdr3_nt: TGCGCCAGCAGCCAAGAACTACGAGGGAATGAAAAACTGTTTTTT
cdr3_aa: CASSQELRGNEKLFF

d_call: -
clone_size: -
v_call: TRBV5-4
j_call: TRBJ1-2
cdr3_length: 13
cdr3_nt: TGTGCCAGCAGCTTGATGGGGCGCTATGGCTACACCTTC
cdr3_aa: CASSLMGRYGYTF

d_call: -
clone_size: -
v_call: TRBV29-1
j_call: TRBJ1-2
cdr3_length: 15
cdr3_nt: TGCAGCGTTCAGGCTCGCGCACTGGGACTCGATGGCTACACCTTC
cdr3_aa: CSVQARALGLDGYTF

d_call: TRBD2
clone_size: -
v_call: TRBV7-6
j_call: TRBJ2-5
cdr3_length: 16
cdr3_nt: TGTGCCAGCAGCATAGGACTAGCGGGGGGCCCGGAGACCCAGTACTTC
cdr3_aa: CASSIGLAGGPETQYF

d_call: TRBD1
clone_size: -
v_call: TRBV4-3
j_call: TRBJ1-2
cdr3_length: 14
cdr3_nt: TGCGCCAGCAGCCCGGACAGGGGGAACTATGGCTACACCTTC
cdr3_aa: CASSPDRGNYGYTF

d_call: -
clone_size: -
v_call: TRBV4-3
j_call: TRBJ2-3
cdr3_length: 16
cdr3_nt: TGCGCCAGCAGCCAAGTGCTCTTTACTAGCACAGATACGCAGTATTTT
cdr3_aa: CASSQVLFTSTDTQYF

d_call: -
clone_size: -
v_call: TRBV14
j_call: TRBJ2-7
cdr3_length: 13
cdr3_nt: TGTGCCAGCAGCCACCCCCTCCTCCCCGAGCAGTACTTC
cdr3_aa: CASSHPLLPEQYF

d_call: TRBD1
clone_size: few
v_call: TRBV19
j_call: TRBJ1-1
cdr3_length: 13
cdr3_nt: TGTGCCAGTAGTCCCCCGGGACAGTTTGAAGCTTTCTTT
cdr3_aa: CASSPPGQFEAFF

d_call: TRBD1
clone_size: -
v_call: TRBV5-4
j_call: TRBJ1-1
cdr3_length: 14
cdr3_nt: TGTGCCAGCAGCTTGGACAGGGGGTCGCCTGAAGCTTTCTTT
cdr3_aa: CASSLDRGSPEAFF

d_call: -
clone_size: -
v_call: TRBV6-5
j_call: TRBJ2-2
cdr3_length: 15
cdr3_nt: TGTGCCACCGGTGATGAGACAGGATGGGCCGGGGAGCTGTTTTTT
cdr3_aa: CATGDETGWAGELFF

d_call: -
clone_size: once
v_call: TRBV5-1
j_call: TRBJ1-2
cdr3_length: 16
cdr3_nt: TGCGCCAGCAGCTTGGGCGTCGGGGTAGGACACTATGGCTACACCTTC
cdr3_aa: CASSLGVGVGHYGYTF

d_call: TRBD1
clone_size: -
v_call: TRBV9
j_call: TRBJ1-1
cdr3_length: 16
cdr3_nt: TGTGCCAGCAGCGTTCTTGGACAGGGTGGCGTCACTGAAGCTTTCTTT
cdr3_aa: CASSVLGQGGVTEAFF

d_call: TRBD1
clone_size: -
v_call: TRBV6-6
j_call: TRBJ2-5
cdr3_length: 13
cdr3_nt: TGTGCCAGCAGAGGACAGGGGGAAGAGACCCAGTACTTC
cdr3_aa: CASRGQGEETQYF

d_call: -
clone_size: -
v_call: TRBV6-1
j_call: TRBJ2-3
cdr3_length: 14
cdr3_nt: TGTGCCAGCTTGTGGGGGCCGGGTACAGATACGCAGTATTTT
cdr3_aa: CASLWGPGTDTQYF

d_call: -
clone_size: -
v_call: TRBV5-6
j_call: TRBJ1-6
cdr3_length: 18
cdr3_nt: TGTGCCAGCACCCCCTTTTCGGGGGGGAGCTCCTATAATTCACCCCTCCACTTT
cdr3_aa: CASTPFSGGSSYNSPLHF

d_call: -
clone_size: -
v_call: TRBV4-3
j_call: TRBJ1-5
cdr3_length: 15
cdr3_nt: TGCGCCAGCAGCCAAGTGGGCGCGAATTCTCAGCCCCAGCATTTT
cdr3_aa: CASSQVGANSQPQHF

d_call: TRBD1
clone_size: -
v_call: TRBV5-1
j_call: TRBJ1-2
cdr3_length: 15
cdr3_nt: TGCGCCAGCAGCTTGGGGGACAGCCGGGAAAATGGCTACACCTTC
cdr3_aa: CASSLGDSRENGYTF

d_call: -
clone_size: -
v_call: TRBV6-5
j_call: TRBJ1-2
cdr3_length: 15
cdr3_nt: TGTGCCAGCACCTTTCTCCGGATCGGGGGGGAAGGCTACACCTTC
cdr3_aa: CASTFLRIGGEGYTF

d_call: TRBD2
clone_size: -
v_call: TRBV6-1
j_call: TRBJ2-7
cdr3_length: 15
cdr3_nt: TGTGCCAGCAGTGAGACCGGGACTAGCGCCTACGAGCAGTACTTC
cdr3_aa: CASSETGTSAYEQYF

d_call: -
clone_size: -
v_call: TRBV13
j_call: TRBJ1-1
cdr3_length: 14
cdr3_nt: TGTGCCAGCAGCCGACTCCGGGGTAACACTGAAGCTTTCTTT
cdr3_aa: CASSRLRGNTEAFF

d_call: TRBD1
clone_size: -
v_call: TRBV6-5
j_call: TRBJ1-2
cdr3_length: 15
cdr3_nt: TGTGCCAGCAGTTACGGGACAGGGGGCAGGTATGGCTACACCTTC
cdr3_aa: CASSYGTGGRYGYTF

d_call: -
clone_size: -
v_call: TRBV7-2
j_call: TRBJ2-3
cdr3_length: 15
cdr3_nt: TGTGCCAGCAGCTTTACAGACCCCTCCGTAGATACGCAGTATTTT
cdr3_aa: CASSFTDPSVDTQYF